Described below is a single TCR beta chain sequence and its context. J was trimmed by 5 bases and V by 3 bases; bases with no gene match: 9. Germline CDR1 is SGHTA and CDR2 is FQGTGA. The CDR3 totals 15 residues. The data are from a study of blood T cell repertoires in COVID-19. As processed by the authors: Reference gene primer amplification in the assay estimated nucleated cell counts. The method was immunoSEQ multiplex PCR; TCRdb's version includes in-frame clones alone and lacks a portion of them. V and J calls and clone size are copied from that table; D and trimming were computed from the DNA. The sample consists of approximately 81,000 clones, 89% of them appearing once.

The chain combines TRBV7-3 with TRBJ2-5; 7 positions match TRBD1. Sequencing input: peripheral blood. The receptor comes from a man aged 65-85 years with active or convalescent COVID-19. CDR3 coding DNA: TGTGCCAGCAGCTTCGACAGGGCCGGGATGGAGACCCAGTACTTC. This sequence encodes CASSFDRAGMETQYF.